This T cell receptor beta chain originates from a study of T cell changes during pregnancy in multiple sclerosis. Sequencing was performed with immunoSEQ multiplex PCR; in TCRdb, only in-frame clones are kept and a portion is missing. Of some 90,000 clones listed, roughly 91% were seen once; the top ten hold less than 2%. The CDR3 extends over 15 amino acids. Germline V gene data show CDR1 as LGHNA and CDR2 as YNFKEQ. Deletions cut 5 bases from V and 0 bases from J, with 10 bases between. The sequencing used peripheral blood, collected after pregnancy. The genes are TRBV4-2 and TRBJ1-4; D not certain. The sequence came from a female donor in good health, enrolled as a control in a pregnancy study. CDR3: CASSVGGATNEKLFF. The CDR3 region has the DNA TGTGCCAGCAGCGTTGGAGGTGCAACTAATGAAAAACTGTTTTTT.